The sample holds many counts of the clone carrying this T cell receptor beta chain. The antigen remains undetermined. Germline V CDR1 and CDR2: DFQATT, SNEGSKA (reference sequence). Losses at the gene ends were 6 bases for V and 1 base for J; bases not matched to a gene: 4. CDR3 length: 13 amino acids. This sample was included in a study of CD8 T cells in ankylosing spondylitis. TCRdb used MiXCR to reprocess the 5' RACE reads, holding one entry per CDR3 protein. The sample gives a few hundred thousand distinct CDR3 sequences, 20% to 30% of which show up once; approximately 0.61% is in the top ten. The study, taken as a whole, reports: Seemingly distinctive of ankylosing spondylitis blood was a TCR beta motif formed by eight highly homologous variants.

The source material was blood, either unsorted or a sorted T cell fraction (not recorded which). The receptor was isolated from a male donor with ankylosing spondylitis or in good health (not recorded which). The V and J genes are TRBV20-1 and TRBJ2-3; 7 bases match TRBD2. The CDR3 is CSAPRGGTDTQYF. CDR3 nucleotides: TGCAGTGCCCCCCGGGGGGGCACAGATACGCAGTATTTT.